This T cell receptor beta chain was sequenced for a study of beta chain features in type 1 diabetes. Regarding the study as a whole: Among all four CD4+ subsets, Type 1 diabetes patients had TCRB CDR3s that were moderately but significantly shorter. High TCR expression in some cells could lead to their over-representation in cDNA sequencing.

The CDR3 sequence is 13 residues long. Germline CDR1 and CDR2: MDHEN and SYDVKM. Trimming took 7 bases from V and 7 from J, leaving 16 bases between them. In total, each donor contributed a single heparinised blood draw that averaged around 100 mL. Researchers reported sorting CD4+ naive, central memory, regulatory and stem cell-like memory cells via CD45RO/CCR7/CD25/CD127/CD95/CD27. Points on this clone: Its specificity is not known.

Expressed TCRB transcripts got sequenced, as all isolated RNA was reverse transcribed. Here immunoSEQ multiplex PCR was the method, and the copy in TCRdb shows in-frame clones only, minus some. Here the sample spans over 650,000 clones, over 13% being singletons. Specimen: naive CD4+ T cells from blood. This clonotype was obtained from a man aged 18 to 29 with type 1 diabetes. V usage is TRBV28 and J usage is TRBJ1-2, with D possibly TRBD1 on 5 matching bases. The CDR3 DNA reads as TGTGCCAGCATCCCCCGGCCCGGGGCTGGCTACACCTTC. This translates into CASIPRPGAGYTF.